The 15 T cell receptor beta chains below were found in one sample sequenced in a study of blood T cell repertoires in COVID-19. The protocol was immunoSEQ multiplex PCR, while the TCRdb copy is restricted to in-frame clones and leaves out a portion. The data show 250,000 to 300,000 clones, about four fifths seen once. The sequenced sample was PBMCs or T cells enriched from blood (not recorded which). The source is a man in his forties who had been exposed to COVID-19.

The V gene is TRBV5-1, the J gene TRBJ2-1, with TRBD1 as a possible D gene (6 bases). The CDR3 runs to 13 residues. Trimming took off 4 bases at V and 5 bases at J, with 10 bases between the two ends. CDR1 is SGHRS and CDR2 is YFSETQ in the germline V gene. This CDR3 is CASSPGQNNEQFF. The CDR3 bases are TGCGCCAGCAGCCCCGGACAGAACAATGAGCAGTTCTTC.

This clone was counted a few times. CDR3 DNA sequence: TGTGCCAGCAGCGCCCGACAGGGTGGGGAGCAGTACTTC. Translating gives CASSARQGGEQYF. J is TRBJ2-7 and V is TRBV7-2; TRBD1 aligns across 7 bases. Germline V CDR1 and CDR2: SGHTA, FQGNSA. J gave up 7 bases and V 5 bases, and 8 bases lay outside the gene matches. The CDR3 has 13 amino acids.

The chain joins TRBV4-1 to TRBJ2-7; 8 bases are a match to TRBD2. The length of the CDR3 is 16 residues. Germline V gives CDR1 MGHRA, CDR2 YSYEKL. With 4 bases clipped from V and 6 bases from J, the junction kept 14 bases outside the gene matches. CDR3 amino acids: CASSRQREYNLGEQYF. The CDR3 nucleotides are TGCGCCAGCAGCCGACAGCGGGAGTATAATTTGGGCGAGCAGTACTTC.

This rearrangement joins TRBV19 to TRBJ2-1, with D maybe TRBD2 (7 bases). The CDR3 is made up of 19 amino acids. CDR1 is LNHDA and CDR2 is SQIVND in the germline V gene (reference sequence). Trimming took off 5 bases at V and 4 bases at J, with 27 bases between the two ends. The CDR3 DNA reads TGTGCCAGTAGTGGCAGGGGCAGGGGTGCGGGAGTAGGTTACAATGAGCAGTTCTTC. Its translation is CASSGRGRGAGVGYNEQFF.

The chain joins TRBV19 to TRBJ1-6; weak D call: TRBD1 (5 bases). Per germline, CDR1 LNHDA and CDR2 SQIVND (reference sequence). Trimming shortened V by 5 bases and J by 8 bases, and 16 bases separated the two germline ends. This CDR3 spans 15 amino acids. The CDR3 spells CASSGQDFGDSPLHF. The CDR3 bases are TGTGCCAGTAGTGGACAAGACTTTGGGGATTCACCCCTCCACTTT.

The V call is TRBV24-1, the J call TRBJ2-1; 10 nucleotides align to TRBD2. The CDR3 is 15 amino acids. Germline assignment: CDR1 KGHDR and CDR2 SFDVKD. V lost 9 bases to trimming and J lost 10 bases; unmatched junction nucleotides: 14. CDR3 sequence reads: CATSQGLAGVWEQFF. The DNA for the CDR3 is TGTGCCACCTCTCAGGGGCTAGCGGGAGTATGGGAGCAGTTCTTC.

The chain joins TRBV9 to TRBJ1-1; maybe TRBD1 (5 bases). The CDR3 length is 18 residues. In germline, CDR1 is SGDLS, CDR2 YYNGEE. V was cut by 1 base and J by 1 base, with 20 bases left in between. The CDR3 DNA is TGTGCCAGCAGCGTAACGCGGGGGACCAATCACAAGAACACTGAAGCTTTCTTT. It is translated as CASSVTRGTNHKNTEAFF.

The V call is TRBV6-2 or TRBV6-3, the J call TRBJ1-2, with no clear D. The CDR3 loop spans 12 amino acids. CDR1 MNHEY and CDR2 SVGEGT come from the germline V gene. V lost 4 bases, J lost 8 bases, and 11 bases lay in between. The CDR3 reads CASSLRSAGYTF. CDR3 DNA: TGTGCCAGCAGTTTGCGGTCCGCCGGCTACACCTTC.

In its sample, this clone was seen once. V gene TRBV20-1 combines with J gene TRBJ2-7, with 10 bases fitting TRBD2. The CDR3 covers 15 residues. Germline V CDR1 and CDR2: DFQATT, SNEGSKA (reference sequence). J was trimmed by 2 bases and V by 3 bases; bases with no gene match: 7. The CDR3 DNA is TGCAGTGCTAGTAAACTAGCGGGAACACCCTACGAGCAGTACTTC. It encodes CSASKLAGTPYEQYF.

This chain connects TRBV5-1 to TRBJ1-1, with TRBD1 matching over 7 bases. This CDR3 contains 14 residues. Germline V gives CDR1 SGHRS, CDR2 YFSETQ. V lost 4 bases and J lost 4; bases outside the gene matches: 7. CDR3 nucleotide sequence: TGCGCCAGCAGCCCTGTGGCAGGGGGCACTGAAGCTTTCTTT. Translation: CASSPVAGGTEAFF.

This clone was detected a few times. The chain uses TRBV19 and TRBJ2-2; a weak D match, TRBD1 (6 bases). This CDR3 spans 17 amino acids. Germline lookup yields CDR1 LNHDA and CDR2 SQIVND (reference sequence). V was cut by 8 bases and J by 1 base, with 20 bases left in between. The CDR3 sequence is CASGRVGGARNTGELFF. The CDR3 nucleotides are TGTGCCAGTGGGCGGGTTGGGGGCGCTAGGAACACCGGGGAGCTGTTTTTT.

The chain employs TRBV7-3 and TRBJ2-1; 14 bases are shared with TRBD2. Looked up from germline, CDR1 is SGHTA and CDR2 is FQGTGA. The CDR3 has 18 residues. Losses at the gene ends were 3 bases for V and 6 bases for J; bases not matched to a gene: 10. DNA of the CDR3: TGTGCCAGCAGCTTCGGGACTAGCGGGAGAAGGTTGGGCAATGAGCAGTTCTTC. Translated, it gives CASSFGTSGRRLGNEQFF.

This chain joins TRBV21-1 and TRBJ2-1; the table assigns TRBD1, which was not confirmed against the DNA. TRBV21-1 corresponds to a pseudogene. This CDR3 comprises 18 residues. The CDR3 DNA reads TGTGCCAGCAGCACACTCAGACAGGGGTCCCCAGCCTACAATGAGCAGTTCTTC. Translated: CASSTLRQGSPAYNEQFF.

The chain recombines TRBV21-1 with TRBJ2-2; TRBD1, the table's D call, lacks a check against the DNA. TRBV21-1 is described as a pseudogene. The CDR3 runs 15 residues. The CDR3 here is CASDSKTGRPGELFF. CDR3 coding DNA: TGTGCCAGTGATTCCAAGACAGGACGTCCCGGGGAGCTGTTTTTT.

V gene TRBV5-4 combines with J gene TRBJ2-1; 8 nucleotides agree with TRBD1. The ends lost 2 bases at V and 8 bases at J; junction bases unmatched: 3. The CDR3 spans 13 residues. Germline V gives CDR1 SGHNT, CDR2 YYREEE (reference sequence). The CDR3 sequence: CASSFSGGDEQFF. The CDR3 DNA reads TGTGCCAGCAGCTTTTCAGGGGGCGATGAGCAGTTCTTC.